The table lists the clone carrying this T cell receptor (beta chain) with a few counts. Combining a sample-barcoded 5' primer with a J-beta primer mix, a second PCR ran for roughly 7 to 11 cycles. A single record per CDR3 protein comes from TCRdb applying MiXCR to the 5' RACE reads. The sample comprises 1.5 million or so distinct CDR3 sequences, approximately 42% of which are singletons, and approximately 4.1% rests with the top ten. This sample is part of a study of blood T cells in healthy people across ages. The CDR3 sequence is 12 residues long. The ends were cut back, 4 bases at V and 12 bases at J, with 13 bases in the middle. The germline V gene has CDR1 MGHRA and CDR2 YSYEKL.

This TCR derives from a young woman in good health. The rearrangement uses TRBV4-1 and TRBJ2-1, with a weak D call TRBD2 (5 bases). Sequences were obtained from blood. The CDR3 nucleotides read TGCGCCAGCAGCCTGGACTCAAGGGCGCAGTTCTTC. It specifies CASSLDSRAQFF.